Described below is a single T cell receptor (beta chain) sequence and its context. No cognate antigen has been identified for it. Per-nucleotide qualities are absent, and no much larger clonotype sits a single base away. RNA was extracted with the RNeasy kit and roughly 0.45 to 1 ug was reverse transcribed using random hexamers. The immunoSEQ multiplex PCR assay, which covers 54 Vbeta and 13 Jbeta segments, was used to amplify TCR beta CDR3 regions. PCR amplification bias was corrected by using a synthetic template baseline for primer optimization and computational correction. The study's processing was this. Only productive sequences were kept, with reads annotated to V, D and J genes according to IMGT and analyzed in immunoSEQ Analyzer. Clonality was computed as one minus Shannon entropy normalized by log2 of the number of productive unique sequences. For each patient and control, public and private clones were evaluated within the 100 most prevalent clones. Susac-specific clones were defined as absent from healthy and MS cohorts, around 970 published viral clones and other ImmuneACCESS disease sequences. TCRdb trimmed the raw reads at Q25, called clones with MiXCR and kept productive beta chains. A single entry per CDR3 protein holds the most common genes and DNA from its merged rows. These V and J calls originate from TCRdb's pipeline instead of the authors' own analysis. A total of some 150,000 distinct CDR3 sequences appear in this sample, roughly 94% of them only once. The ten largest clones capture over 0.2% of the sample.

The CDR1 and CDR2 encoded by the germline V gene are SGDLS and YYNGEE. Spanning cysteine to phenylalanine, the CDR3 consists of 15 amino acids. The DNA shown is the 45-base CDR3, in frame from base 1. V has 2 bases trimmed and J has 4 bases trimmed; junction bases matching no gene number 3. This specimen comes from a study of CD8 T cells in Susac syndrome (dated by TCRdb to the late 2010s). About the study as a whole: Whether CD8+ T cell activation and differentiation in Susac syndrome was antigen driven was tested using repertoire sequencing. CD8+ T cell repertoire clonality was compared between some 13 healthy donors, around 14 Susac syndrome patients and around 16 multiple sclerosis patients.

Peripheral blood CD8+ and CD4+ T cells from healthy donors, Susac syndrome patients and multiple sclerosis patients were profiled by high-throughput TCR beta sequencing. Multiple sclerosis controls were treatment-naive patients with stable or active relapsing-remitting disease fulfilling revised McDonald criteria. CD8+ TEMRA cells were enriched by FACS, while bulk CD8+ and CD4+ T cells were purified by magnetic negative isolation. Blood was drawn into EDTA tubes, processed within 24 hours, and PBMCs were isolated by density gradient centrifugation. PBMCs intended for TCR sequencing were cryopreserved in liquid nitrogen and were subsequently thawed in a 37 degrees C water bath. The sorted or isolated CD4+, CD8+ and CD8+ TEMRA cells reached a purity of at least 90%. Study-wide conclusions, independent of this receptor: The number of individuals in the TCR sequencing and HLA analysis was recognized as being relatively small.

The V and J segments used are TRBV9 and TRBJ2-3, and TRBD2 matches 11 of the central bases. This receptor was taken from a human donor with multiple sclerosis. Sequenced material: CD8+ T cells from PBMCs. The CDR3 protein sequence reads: CASSVSGGAADTQYF. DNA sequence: TGTGCCAGCAGCGTTAGCGGGGGGGCGGCAGATACGCAGTATTTT.